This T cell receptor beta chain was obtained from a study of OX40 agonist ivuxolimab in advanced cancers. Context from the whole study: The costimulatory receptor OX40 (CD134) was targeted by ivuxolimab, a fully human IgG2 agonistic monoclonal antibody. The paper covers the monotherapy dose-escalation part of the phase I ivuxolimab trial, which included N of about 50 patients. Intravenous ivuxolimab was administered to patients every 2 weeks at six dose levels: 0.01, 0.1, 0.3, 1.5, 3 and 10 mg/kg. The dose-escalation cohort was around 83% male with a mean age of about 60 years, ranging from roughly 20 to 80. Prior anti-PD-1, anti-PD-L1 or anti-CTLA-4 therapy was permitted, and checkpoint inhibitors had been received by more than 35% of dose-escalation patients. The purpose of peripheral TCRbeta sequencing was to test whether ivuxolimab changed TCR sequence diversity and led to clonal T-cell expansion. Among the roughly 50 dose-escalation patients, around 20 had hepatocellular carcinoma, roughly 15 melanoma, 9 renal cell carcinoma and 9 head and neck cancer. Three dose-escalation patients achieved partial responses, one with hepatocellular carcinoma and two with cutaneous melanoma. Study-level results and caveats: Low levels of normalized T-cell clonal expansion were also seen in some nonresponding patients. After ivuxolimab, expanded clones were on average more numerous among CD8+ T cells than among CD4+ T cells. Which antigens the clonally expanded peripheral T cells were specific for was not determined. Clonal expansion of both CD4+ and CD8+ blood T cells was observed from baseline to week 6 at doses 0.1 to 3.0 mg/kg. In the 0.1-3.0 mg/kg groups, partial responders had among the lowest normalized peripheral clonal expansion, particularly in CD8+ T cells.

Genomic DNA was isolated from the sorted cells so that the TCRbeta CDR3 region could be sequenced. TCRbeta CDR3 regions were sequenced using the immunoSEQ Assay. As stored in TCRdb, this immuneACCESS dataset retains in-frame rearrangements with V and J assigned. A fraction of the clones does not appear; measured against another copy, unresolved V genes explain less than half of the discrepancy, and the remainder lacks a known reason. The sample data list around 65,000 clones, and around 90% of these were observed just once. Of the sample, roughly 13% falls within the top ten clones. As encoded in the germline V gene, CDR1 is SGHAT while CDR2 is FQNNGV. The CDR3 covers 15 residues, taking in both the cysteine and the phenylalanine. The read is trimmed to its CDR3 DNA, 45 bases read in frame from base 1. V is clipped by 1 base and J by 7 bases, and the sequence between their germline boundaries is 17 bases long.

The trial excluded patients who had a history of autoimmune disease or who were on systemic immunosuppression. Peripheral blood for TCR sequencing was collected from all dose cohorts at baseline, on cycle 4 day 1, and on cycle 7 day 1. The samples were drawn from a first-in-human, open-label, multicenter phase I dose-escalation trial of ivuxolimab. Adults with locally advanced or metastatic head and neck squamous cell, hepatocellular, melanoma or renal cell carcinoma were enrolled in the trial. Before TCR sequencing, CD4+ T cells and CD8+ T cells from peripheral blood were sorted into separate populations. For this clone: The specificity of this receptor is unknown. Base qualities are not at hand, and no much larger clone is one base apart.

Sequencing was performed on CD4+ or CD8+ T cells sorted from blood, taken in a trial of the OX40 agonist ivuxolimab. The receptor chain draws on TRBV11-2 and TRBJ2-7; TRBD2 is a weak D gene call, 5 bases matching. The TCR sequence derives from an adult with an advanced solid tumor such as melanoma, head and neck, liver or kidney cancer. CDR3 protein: CASSLVYGDKKEQYF. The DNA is TGTGCCAGCAGCTTAGTCTACGGGGATAAGAAGGAGCAGTACTTC.